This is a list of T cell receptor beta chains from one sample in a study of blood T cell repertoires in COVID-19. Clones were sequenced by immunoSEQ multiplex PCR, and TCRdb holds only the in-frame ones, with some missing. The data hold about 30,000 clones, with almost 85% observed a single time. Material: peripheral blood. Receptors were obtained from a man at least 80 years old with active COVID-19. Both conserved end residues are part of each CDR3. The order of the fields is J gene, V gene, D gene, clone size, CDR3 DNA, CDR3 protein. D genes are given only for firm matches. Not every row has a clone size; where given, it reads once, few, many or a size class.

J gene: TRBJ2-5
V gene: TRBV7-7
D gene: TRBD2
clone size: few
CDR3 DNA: TGTGCCAGCAGCTTGGCCGGGACTAAAGAGACCCAGTACTTC
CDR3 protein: CASSLAGTKETQYF

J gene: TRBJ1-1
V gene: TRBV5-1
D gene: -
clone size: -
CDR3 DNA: TGCGCCAGCACCATCTACGGTCTGGGGGCCACTGAAGCTTTCTTT
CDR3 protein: CASTIYGLGATEAFF

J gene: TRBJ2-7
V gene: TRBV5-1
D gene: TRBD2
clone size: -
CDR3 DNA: TGCGCCAGCAGCTTGGGGGGGTCTAGCGGCCTTGAGCAGTACTTC
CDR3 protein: CASSLGGSSGLEQYF

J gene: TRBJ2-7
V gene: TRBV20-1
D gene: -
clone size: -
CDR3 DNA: TGCAGTGCTAGTCCGGACACAGAGGCACCCTACGAGCAGTACTTC
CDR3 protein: CSASPDTEAPYEQYF

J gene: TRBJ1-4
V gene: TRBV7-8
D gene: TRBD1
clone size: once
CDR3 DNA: TGTGCCAGCAGCTTAGGGGGACAGGGGCAGGATAAACTGTTTTTT
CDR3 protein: CASSLGGQGQDKLFF

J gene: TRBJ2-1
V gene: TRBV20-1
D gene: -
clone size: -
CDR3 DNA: TGCAGTGCTAGTTGGCCAAGCTCCTACAATGAGCAGTTCTTC
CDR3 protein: CSASWPSSYNEQFF

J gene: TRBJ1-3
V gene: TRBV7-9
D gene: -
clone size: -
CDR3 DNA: TGTGCCAGCAGCTTAGGGGTGGGAGAACCTGGAAACACCATATATTTT
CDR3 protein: CASSLGVGEPGNTIYF

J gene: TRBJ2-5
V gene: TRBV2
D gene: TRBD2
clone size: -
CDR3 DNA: TGTGCCAGCAGTGACCTTGCGGACGGACTAGTGAGCGAGACCCAGTACTTC
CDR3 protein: CASSDLADGLVSETQYF

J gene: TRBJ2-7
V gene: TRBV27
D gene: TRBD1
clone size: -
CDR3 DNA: TGTGCCAGCAGTTCTGGGACAGGGGGCTACGAGCAGTACTTC
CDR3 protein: CASSSGTGGYEQYF

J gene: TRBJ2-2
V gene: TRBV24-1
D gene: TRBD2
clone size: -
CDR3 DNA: TGTGCCACCAGTGATTCTTCTAGCGGGGGGGCTTTCGGGGAGCTGTTTTTT
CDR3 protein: CATSDSSSGGAFGELFF

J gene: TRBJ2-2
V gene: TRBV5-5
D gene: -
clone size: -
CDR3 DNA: TGTGCCAGCAGCTTTTGGGGCGTCGGGGAGCTGTTTTTT
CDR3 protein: CASSFWGVGELFF

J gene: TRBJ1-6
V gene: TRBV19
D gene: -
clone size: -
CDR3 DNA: TGTGCCACCCGAAGCGGGGGCAATTCACCCCTCCACTTT
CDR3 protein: CATRSGGNSPLHF

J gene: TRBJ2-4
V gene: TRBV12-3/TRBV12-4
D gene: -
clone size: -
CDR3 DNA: TGTGCCAGCAGAGGGGTAAACATTCAGTACTTC
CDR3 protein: CASRGVNIQYF

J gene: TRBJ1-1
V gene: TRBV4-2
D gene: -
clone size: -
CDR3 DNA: TGTGCCAGCAGCCAAACACCCGGGGACACTGAAGCTTTCTTT
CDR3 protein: CASSQTPGDTEAFF